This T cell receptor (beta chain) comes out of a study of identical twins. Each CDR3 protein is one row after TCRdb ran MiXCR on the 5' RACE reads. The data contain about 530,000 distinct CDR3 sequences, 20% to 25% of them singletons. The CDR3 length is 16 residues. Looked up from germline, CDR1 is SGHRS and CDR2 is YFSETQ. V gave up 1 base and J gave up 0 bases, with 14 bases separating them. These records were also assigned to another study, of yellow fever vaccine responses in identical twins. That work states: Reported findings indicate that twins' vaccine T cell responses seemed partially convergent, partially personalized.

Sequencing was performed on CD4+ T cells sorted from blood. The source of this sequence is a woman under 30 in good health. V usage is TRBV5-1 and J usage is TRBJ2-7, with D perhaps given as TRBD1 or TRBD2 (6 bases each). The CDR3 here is CASSLQQGLSSYEQYF. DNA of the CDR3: TGCGCCAGCAGCTTGCAACAGGGACTCAGCTCCTACGAGCAGTACTTC. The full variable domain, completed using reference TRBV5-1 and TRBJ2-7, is KAGVTQTPRYLIKTRGQQVTLSCSPISGHRSVSWYQQTPGQGLQFLFEYFSETQRNKGNFPGRFSGRQFSNSRSEMNVSTLELGDSALYLCASSLQQGLSSYEQYFGPGTRLTVT.